These T cell receptor beta chains were read from a single sample in a study of CD8+ T cells in alopecia areata. Generated by immunoSEQ multiplex PCR, the TCRdb table keeps only in-frame clones and is missing some. The table includes 200,000 to 250,000 clones, approximately 53% detected once. Sample: CD8+ T cells sorted from blood. These receptors all stem from a human donor in good health. Each CDR3 is given with its conserved first and last residue. Each record gives: clone size, J gene, D gene, CDR3 length, V gene, CDR3 protein, CDR3 DNA. A D gene is named only where the DNA matches it firmly. Only part of the rows carry a size: once, few, many, or a class if the clone is expanded.

>NA|TRBJ2-2|NA|14|TRBV29-1
CSVEADLETGELFF
TGCAGCGTTGAAGCAGATTTGGAGACCGGGGAGCTGTTTTTT
>NA|TRBJ1-3|NA|14|TRBV30
CAWNFGNSGNTIYF
TGTGCCTGGAACTTCGGGAACTCTGGAAACACCATATATTTT
>NA|TRBJ2-5|TRBD1|16|TRBV11-3
CASSPRTGGDVETQYF
TGTGCCAGCAGCCCGCGGACAGGGGGAGACGTGGAGACCCAGTACTTC
>few|TRBJ1-2|NA|14|TRBV10-3
CAISQQGPNSGYTF
TGTGCCATCAGCCAACAGGGCCCGAACTCGGGCTACACCTTC
>NA|TRBJ2-1|NA|12|TRBV29-1
CSVERDAQGQFF
TGCAGCGTTGAAAGGGACGCTCAGGGGCAGTTCTTC
>NA|TRBJ1-2|NA|15|TRBV7-3
CASRFPDRTNYGYTF
TGTGCCAGCAGGTTCCCAGACAGGACCAACTATGGCTACACCTTC
>NA|TRBJ1-2|NA|15|TRBV13
CASSLKAGLNYGYTF
TGTGCCAGCAGCTTAAAGGCAGGGTTGAACTATGGCTACACCTTC
>once|TRBJ2-1|TRBD2|18|TRBV5-6
CASSFGTSGVSSYNEQFF
TGTGCCAGCAGCTTCGGGACTAGCGGGGTCAGCTCCTACAATGAGCAGTTCTTC
>NA|TRBJ2-7|NA|13|TRBV27
CASSLGSGTEQYF
TGTGCCAGCAGTTTAGGCTCAGGGACCGAGCAGTACTTC
>NA|TRBJ2-7|TRBD1|13|TRBV7-9
CASSGDRAYEQYF
TGTGCCAGCAGCGGTGACAGGGCCTACGAGCAGTACTTC
>NA|TRBJ2-7|NA|14|TRBV5-1
CASSLVVGTYEQYF
TGCGCCAGCAGCTTGGTGGTGGGAACCTACGAGCAGTACTTC
>NA|TRBJ2-3|NA|13|TRBV5-1
CASSRWGTDTQYF
TGCGCCAGCAGCCGGTGGGGCACAGATACGCAGTATTTT
>NA|TRBJ2-7|NA|14|TRBV6-1
CASTLNQGWHEQYF
TGTGCCAGCACCCTAAACCAGGGCTGGCACGAGCAGTACTTC
>few|TRBJ2-7|NA|14|TRBV11-2
CASSLIAGTYEQYF
TGTGCCAGCAGCTTAATTGCGGGGACCTACGAGCAGTACTTC
>NA|TRBJ1-1|NA|14|TRBV5-1
CASSLTGKNTEAFF
TGCGCCAGCAGCTTGACAGGAAAGAACACTGAAGCTTTCTTT
>few|TRBJ1-5|NA|12|TRBV7-9
CASSYDSQPQHF
TGTGCCAGCAGCTATGACAGTCAGCCCCAGCATTTT
>NA|TRBJ2-7|NA|16|TRBV4-1
CASSQDYEENINEQYF
TGCGCCAGCAGCCAAGATTACGAGGAAAACATCAACGAGCAGTACTTC
>NA|TRBJ2-3|NA|15|TRBV9
CASSGTGGRTDTQYF
TGTGCCAGCAGCGGTACGGGGGGCCGCACAGATACGCAGTATTTT
>NA|TRBJ1-1|NA|14|TRBV9
CASSVGGRSTEAFF
TGTGCCAGCAGCGTAGGCGGACGGAGCACTGAAGCTTTCTTT
>NA|TRBJ1-1|NA|10|TRBV27
CVFIRSEAFF
TGTGTCTTCATTAGGAGTGAAGCTTTCTTT
>NA|TRBJ1-1|NA|15|TRBV5-4
CASSHGTDEPSEAFF
TGTGCCAGCAGCCATGGGACGGACGAACCTTCTGAAGCTTTCTTT
>few|TRBJ1-2|NA|14|TRBV6-6
CASSFSIGGEGYTF
TGTGCCAGCAGTTTCTCGATCGGGGGTGAGGGCTACACCTTC
>NA|TRBJ2-7|NA|15|TRBV6-5
CASRLGAGRTYEQYF
TGTGCCAGCAGGCTGGGCGCGGGCAGAACTTACGAGCAGTACTTC
>NA|TRBJ2-3|NA|15|TRBV7-9
CASSEQIPSTDTQYF
TGTGCCAGCAGCGAACAAATACCTAGCACAGATACGCAGTATTTT
>NA|TRBJ2-3|TRBD2|14|TRBV9
CASSTGLATDTQYF
TGTGCCAGCAGCACGGGACTAGCCACAGATACGCAGTATTTT
>few|TRBJ2-3|TRBD1|14|TRBV18
CASSPTGDTDTQYF
TGTGCCAGCTCACCCACAGGGGACACAGATACGCAGTATTTT
>few|TRBJ1-1|TRBD1|14|TRBV5-1
CASTGTGGVPEAFF
TGCGCCAGCACCGGGACAGGGGGCGTCCCTGAAGCTTTCTTT
>few|TRBJ1-4|TRBD1|15|TRBV9
CASSVDRGANEKLFF
TGTGCCAGCAGCGTAGACAGGGGAGCTAATGAAAAACTGTTTTTT
>NA|TRBJ1-1|NA|11|TRBV20-1
CSAVPGVEAFF
TGCAGCGCAGTACCGGGGGTGGAAGCTTTCTTT
>NA|TRBJ1-2|NA|16|TRBV4-1
CASSQDVGAGPYGYTF
TGCGCCAGCAGCCAAGATGTGGGGGCAGGGCCCTATGGCTACACCTTC
>NA|TRBJ2-7|NA|14|TRBV9
CASSEGVKAYEQYF
TGTGCCAGCAGCGAGGGGGTGAAGGCCTACGAGCAGTACTTC
>NA|TRBJ2-7|NA|17|TRBV5-6
CASSSTPPTLARYEQYF
TGTGCCAGCAGCTCGACTCCCCCCACTCTAGCCCGATACGAGCAGTACTTC
>NA|TRBJ1-4|NA|14|TRBV5-4
CASSREPTNEKLFF
TGTGCCAGCAGCCGGGAGCCCACTAATGAAAAACTGTTTTTT
>NA|TRBJ2-6|TRBD1|15|TRBV23-1
CARRDRGSGANVLTF
TGCGCCAGGCGGGACAGGGGTTCTGGGGCCAACGTCCTGACTTTC
>NA|TRBJ2-3|TRBD1|13|TRBV29-1
CSVGGQGGDTQYF
TGCAGCGTTGGGGGACAGGGGGGAGATACGCAGTATTTT
>NA|TRBJ1-3|NA|15|TRBV13
CASSWTESSGNTIYF
TGTGCCAGCAGCTGGACGGAGAGCTCTGGAAACACCATATATTTT